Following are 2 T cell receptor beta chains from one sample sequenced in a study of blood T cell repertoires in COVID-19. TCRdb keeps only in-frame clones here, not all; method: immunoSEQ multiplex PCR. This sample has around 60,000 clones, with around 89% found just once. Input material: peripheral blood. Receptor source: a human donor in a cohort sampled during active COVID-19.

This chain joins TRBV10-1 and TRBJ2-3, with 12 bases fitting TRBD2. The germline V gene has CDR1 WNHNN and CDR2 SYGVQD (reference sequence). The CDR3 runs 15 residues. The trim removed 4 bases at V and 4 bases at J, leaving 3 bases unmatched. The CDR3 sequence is CASSATSGRSDTQYF. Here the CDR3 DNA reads TGCGCCAGCAGTGCGACTAGCGGGAGATCAGATACGCAGTATTTT.

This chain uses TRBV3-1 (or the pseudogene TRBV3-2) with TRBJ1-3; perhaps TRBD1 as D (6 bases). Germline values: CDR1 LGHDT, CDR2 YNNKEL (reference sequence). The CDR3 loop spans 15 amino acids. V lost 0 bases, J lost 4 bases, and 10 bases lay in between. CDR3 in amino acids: CASSQEGARGNTIYF. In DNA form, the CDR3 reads TGTGCCAGCAGCCAAGAGGGGGCGAGGGGAAACACCATATATTTT.